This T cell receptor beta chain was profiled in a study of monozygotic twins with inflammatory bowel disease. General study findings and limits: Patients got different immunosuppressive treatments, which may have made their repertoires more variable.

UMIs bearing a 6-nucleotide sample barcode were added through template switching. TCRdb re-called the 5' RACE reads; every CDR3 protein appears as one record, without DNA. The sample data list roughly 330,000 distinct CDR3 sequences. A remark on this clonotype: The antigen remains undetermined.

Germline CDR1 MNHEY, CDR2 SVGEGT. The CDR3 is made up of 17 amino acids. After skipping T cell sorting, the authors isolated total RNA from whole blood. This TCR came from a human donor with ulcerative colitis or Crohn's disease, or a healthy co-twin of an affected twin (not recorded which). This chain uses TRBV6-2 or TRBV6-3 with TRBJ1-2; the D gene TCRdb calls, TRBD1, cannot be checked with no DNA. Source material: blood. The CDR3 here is CASSYSRGQGLFYGYTF.